Following are 16 T cell receptor beta chains from one sample sequenced in a study of human T cells and chemical hapten exposure. TCRdb processed the RACE reads anew with MiXCR; each CDR3 protein has one entry. The table shows about 51,000 distinct CDR3 sequences, with roughly a tenth occurring only once. Time point indicated: pre-sensitization, week 0. Treatment in this sample: therapeutic diphenylcyclopropenone sensitization with weekly scalp DPC. This specimen consisted of whole blood, obtained in connection with sensitization to the hapten diphenylcyclopropenone (DPC). The source of these receptors is a woman aged 40 to 55 with alopecia areata. Some clones in this sample may be carry-over from other donors' samples.

This clonotype has only a few counts. This sequence joins TRBV6-5 and TRBJ2-3; either TRBD1 or TRBD2 may fit D (5 bases each). The V end was cut by 6 bases, the J end by 1 base, with 11 bases between. The CDR3 has 14 amino acids. The germline CDR1 and CDR2 sequences are MNHEY and SVGAGI. CDR3 nucleotides: TGTGCCAGCAGCCGGGACGGGCGCACAGATACGCAGTATTTT. Its translation: CASSRDGRTDTQYF.

This clonotype was counted ten times or more. The rearrangement joins TRBV6-2 or TRBV6-3 to TRBJ1-1; D is unclear. Germline V gene lookup returns CDR1 MNHEY and CDR2 SVGEGT. V gave up 0 bases and J gave up 8 bases, with 16 bases separating them. This CDR3 spans 15 amino acids. CDR3 DNA: TGTGCCAGCAGTTACTCGAGTTTAGGGCCGACCGAAGCTTTCTTT. Translating gives CASSYSSLGPTEAFF.

This clonotype was observed at least ten times. The rearrangement joins TRBV5-5 to TRBJ2-5; no firm D call. V lost 9 bases and J lost 0, with 15 bases in between. The germline gives CDR1 SGHKS, CDR2 YYEKEE (reference sequence). The CDR3 is 14 residues long. CDR3 in amino acids: CATRRAAYQETQYF. In DNA form, the CDR3 reads TGTGCCACCCGTCGGGCGGCGTACCAAGAGACCCAGTACTTC.

This clonotype was found many times. DNA for the CDR3: TGTGCCAGCAGCTTAGAGGGACCCCACTACGAGCAGTACTTC. Its protein is CASSLEGPHYEQYF. The V gene is TRBV11-1, the J gene TRBJ2-7, with D tentatively TRBD1 or TRBD2 (5 bases each). Trimming removed 1 base at V and 3 bases at J, with 10 bases between. CDR3 size: 14 residues. Germline lookup yields CDR1 SGHAT and CDR2 FQDESV (reference sequence). Together with reference TRBV11-1 and TRBJ2-7, the CDR3 gives the full variable domain: EAEVAQSPRYKITEKSQAVAFWCDPISGHATLYWYRQILGQGPELLVQFQDESVVDDSQLPKDRFSAERLKGVDSTLKIQPAELGDSAMYLCASSLEGPHYEQYFGPGTRLTVT.

The chain employs TRBV6-6 and TRBJ2-2; D possibly corresponds to TRBD1 (5 bases). Germline-derived CDR1 and CDR2 are MNHNY and SVGAGI (reference sequence). This CDR3 contains 13 residues. The CDR3 protein is CAAGSRVGGELFF. The CDR3 nucleotides read TGTGCAGCCGGTAGCAGGGTCGGCGGGGAGCTGTTTTTT.

This clonotype was picked up many times. The CDR3 sequence: CSVKTGTGGREQYF. The DNA for the CDR3 is TGCAGCGTCAAAACCGGGACAGGGGGACGCGAGCAGTACTTC. This chain joins TRBV29-1 and TRBJ2-7; TRBD1 matches at 11 bases. CDR3 length equals 14 residues. Germline CDR1 and CDR2: SQVTM and ANQGSEA. Unmatched junction bases numbered 10, after V lost 6 bases and J lost 6 bases.

This clonotype was counted at least ten times. The chain joins TRBV6-6 to TRBJ2-7; 8 nucleotides match TRBD2. V shed 2 bases, J shed 7 bases, and the junction held 1 base outside the gene matches. Looked up from germline, CDR1 is MNHNY and CDR2 is SVGAGI (reference sequence). The CDR3 extends over 12 amino acids. The CDR3 coding sequence is TGTGCCAGCAGTTACGCTAGCGGGGAGCAGTACTTC. It specifies CASSYASGEQYF.

The rearrangement links TRBV23-1 to TRBJ2-5; 12 nucleotides agree with TRBD1. TRBV23-1 belongs to the ORF category, with a function that is uncertain. V was pared by 7 bases and J by 5 bases, with 8 bases of the junction left unmatched. The CDR3 extends over 15 amino acids. The CDR3 region is CASISGTGGEETQYF. For the CDR3, the DNA is TGCGCCAGCATCTCCGGGACAGGGGGCGAGGAGACCCAGTACTTC.

This clonotype was seen ten or more times. The rearrangement joins TRBV20-1 to TRBJ1-6, with D perhaps TRBD1 (5 bases). The CDR3 is 18 amino acids. Germline loops: CDR1 DFQATT, CDR2 SNEGSKA (reference sequence). Trimming stripped 1 base from V and 0 bases from J, with 16 bases between. The CDR3 loop reads CSARVSQGRGSYNSPLHF. The CDR3 DNA sequence: TGCAGTGCTAGAGTATCCCAGGGACGGGGCTCCTATAATTCACCCCTCCACTTT.

This clonotype was seen at least ten times. The chain recombines TRBV7-2 with TRBJ2-1, with unresolved D. The germline V and J ends were trimmed by 4 bases and 2 bases, with 18 bases remaining between them. The CDR3 extends over 17 amino acids. Germline V lookup: CDR1 SGHTA, CDR2 FQGNSA. The CDR3 sequence is CASSSILRRSTYNEQFF. As DNA, the CDR3 is TGTGCCAGCAGCTCCATCCTTAGGCGGTCTACCTACAATGAGCAGTTCTTC. The full variable domain, rest sourced from reference TRBV7-2 and TRBJ2-1, is GAGVSQSPSNKVTEKGKDVELRCDPISGHTALYWYRQSLGQGLEFLIYFQGNSAPDKSGLPSDRFSAERTGGSVSTLTIQRTQQEDSAVYLCASSSILRRSTYNEQFFGPGTRLTVL.

Regarding this clonotype: A much larger clone is a single base away; this may be a read error. The genes are TRBV20-1 and TRBJ2-5, with D tentatively TRBD1 (6 bases). Germline CDR1 reads DFQATT; CDR2 reads SNEGSKA (reference sequence). This CDR3 region has 14 residues. CDR3 amino acids: CRARRIQGQETQYF. DNA for the CDR3: TGCAGAGCTAGGAGAATACAGGGCCAAGAGACCCAGTACTTC.

This clonotype was seen at least ten times. The chain is built from TRBV4-1 and TRBJ1-5; 8 bases fit TRBD1. The CDR3 has 20 residues. Germline lookup yields CDR1 MGHRA and CDR2 YSYEKL. The V gene end was trimmed by 0 bases and the J gene end by 6 bases; junction bases not matched to a gene: 19. The CDR3 DNA sequence: TGCGCCAGCAGCCAAGAGACGCATTCAGGGACAGGTGATATCGGTCAGCCCCAGCATTTT. Translated: CASSQETHSGTGDIGQPQHF.

The rearrangement joins TRBV28 to TRBJ2-1, with no clear D. Germline assignment: CDR1 MDHEN and CDR2 SYDVKM. This CDR3 comprises 11 residues. Trimming cost V 10 bases and J 6 bases, with 10 bases left between them. CDR3 DNA sequence: TGTGCCACCTTGTCCCTCAATGAGCAGTTCTTC. This codes for CATLSLNEQFF.

This clonotype was seen ten or more times. The chain combines TRBV12-3 or TRBV12-4 with TRBJ2-5; 7 bases are shared with TRBD1. The CDR3 spans 13 residues. V lost 8 bases and J lost 2; bases outside the gene matches: 5. This CDR3 is CASGDRAQETQYF. CDR3 DNA: TGTGCCAGCGGAGACAGGGCTCAAGAGACCCAGTACTTC.

The chain is built from TRBV4-2 and TRBJ2-7; 8 bases line up with TRBD2. The germline V gene has CDR1 LGHNA and CDR2 YNFKEQ. Trimming removed 1 base from V and 1 base from J; junction bases left unmatched: 3. The CDR3 is made up of 15 amino acids. In DNA form, the CDR3 reads TGTGCCAGCAGCCAAGCGACTAGCGTTTCCTACGAGCAGTACTTC. Protein: CASSQATSVSYEQYF.

This clonotype occurred many times. The chain links TRBV29-1 to TRBJ2-6; the D gene is possibly TRBD1 (6 bases). CDR1 is SQVTM, CDR2 ANQGSEA, per germline. The CDR3 consists of 16 residues. V was pared by 6 bases and J by 0 bases, with 15 bases between. CDR3 nucleotides: TGCAGCGTCTGGGACATTTCGCCCTCTGGGGCCAACGTCCTGACTTTC. Translated, it gives CSVWDISPSGANVLTF.